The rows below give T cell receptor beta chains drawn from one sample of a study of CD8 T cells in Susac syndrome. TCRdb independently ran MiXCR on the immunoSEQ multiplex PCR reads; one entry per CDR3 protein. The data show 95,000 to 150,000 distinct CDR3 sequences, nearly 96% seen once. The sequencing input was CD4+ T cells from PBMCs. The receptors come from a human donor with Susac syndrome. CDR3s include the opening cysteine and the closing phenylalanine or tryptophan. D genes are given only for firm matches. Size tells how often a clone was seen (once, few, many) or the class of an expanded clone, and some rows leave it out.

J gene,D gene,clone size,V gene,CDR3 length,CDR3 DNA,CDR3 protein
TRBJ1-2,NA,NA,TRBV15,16,TGTGCCACCAGCAGAGGGTGGACAACAGGAAACTATGGCTACACCTTC,CATSRGWTTGNYGYTF
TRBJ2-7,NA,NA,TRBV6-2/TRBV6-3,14,TGTGCCAGCAGTCAGATCCCCGGAACCTACGAGCAGTACTTC,CASSQIPGTYEQYF
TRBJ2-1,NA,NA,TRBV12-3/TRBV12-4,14,TGTGCCAGCAGTTTAGGGGGAGTCTCCGATGAGCAGTTCTTC,CASSLGGVSDEQFF
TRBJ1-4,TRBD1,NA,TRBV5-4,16,TGTGCCAGCAGCTCCAGAACAGGGGTCAGTAATGAAAAACTGTTTTTT,CASSSRTGVSNEKLFF
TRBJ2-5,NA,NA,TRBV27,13,TGTGCCAGCAGTGGACAGTCCCGAGAGACCCAGTACTTC,CASSGQSRETQYF
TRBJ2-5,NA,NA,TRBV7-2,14,TGTGCCAGCAGCTTAGGGACTGGATTTGAGACCCAGTACTTC,CASSLGTGFETQYF
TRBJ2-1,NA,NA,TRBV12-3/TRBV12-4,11,TGTGCCAGCGACCAGTACAATGAGCAGTTCTTC,CASDQYNEQFF
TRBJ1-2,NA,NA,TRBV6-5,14,TGTGCCAGCAGGCCCAGTCTTTTTGGCTATGGCTACACCTTC,CASRPSLFGYGYTF
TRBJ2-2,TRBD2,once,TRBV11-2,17,TGTGCCAGCAGCTTAGACCCAGGGACTATTACCACCGGGGAGCTGTTTTTT,CASSLDPGTITTGELFF
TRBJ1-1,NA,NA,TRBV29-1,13,TGCAGCGTCGAAAGGACGTGGAACACTGAAGCTTTCTTT,CSVERTWNTEAFF
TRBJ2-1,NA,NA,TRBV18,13,TGTGCCAGCTCACCGGACCTCTACAATGAGCAGTTCTTC,CASSPDLYNEQFF
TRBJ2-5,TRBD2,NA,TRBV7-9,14,TGTGCCAGCAGCTTAAGCGGGAGCACGGAGACCCAGTACTTC,CASSLSGSTETQYF
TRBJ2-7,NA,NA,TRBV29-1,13,TGCAGCGTTAACCGGGACACTGAAAGTGTGCAGTACTTC,CSVNRDTESVQYF
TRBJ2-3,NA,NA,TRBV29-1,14,TGCAGCGTTTCCCCTGGACTGACCACAGATACGCAGTATTTT,CSVSPGLTTDTQYF
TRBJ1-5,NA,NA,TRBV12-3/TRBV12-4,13,TGTGCCACCTCTGGACAGAGAAATCAGCCCCAGCATTTT,CATSGQRNQPQHF
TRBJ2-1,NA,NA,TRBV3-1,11,TGTGCCAGCAGCCGCGGCACGGATCAGTTCTTC,CASSRGTDQFF
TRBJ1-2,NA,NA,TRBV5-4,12,TGTGCCAGCAGCTTCGGTAGGGACGGCTACACCTTC,CASSFGRDGYTF
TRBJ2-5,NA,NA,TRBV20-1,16,TGCAGTGCTAGGCCAGGTTTACGAGGGAACCAAGAGACCCAGTACTTC,CSARPGLRGNQETQYF
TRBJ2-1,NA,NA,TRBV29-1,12,TGCAGCGGTTACAGGGGAGGCAATGAGCAGTTCTTC,CSGYRGGNEQFF
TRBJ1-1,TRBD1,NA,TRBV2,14,TGTGCCAGCAGGGACAGGGGGCGTGGGACTGAAGCTTTCTTT,CASRDRGRGTEAFF
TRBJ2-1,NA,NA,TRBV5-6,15,TGTGCCAGCAGCTTTTCTAGGTCTGTGTACAATGAGCAGTTCTTC,CASSFSRSVYNEQFF
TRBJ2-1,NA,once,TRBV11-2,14,TGTGCCAGCAGCTTATACTCCTCCTACAATGAGCAGTTCTTC,CASSLYSSYNEQFF
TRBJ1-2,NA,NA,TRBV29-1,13,TGCAGCGTTGAACTGTACGGAAACTATGGCTACACCTTC,CSVELYGNYGYTF
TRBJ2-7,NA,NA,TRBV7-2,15,TGTGCCAGCAGCTTATTGTACTTGCCCGTCGGGGAGCAGTACTTC,CASSLLYLPVGEQYF
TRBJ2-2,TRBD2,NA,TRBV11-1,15,TGTGCCAGCAGCTTCAAAGCGGGAGCGCCCGGGGAGCTGTTTTTT,CASSFKAGAPGELFF
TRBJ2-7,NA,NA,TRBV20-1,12,TGCAGTGCTAGTGGGGGACTTGGCGAGCAGTACTTC,CSASGGLGEQYF
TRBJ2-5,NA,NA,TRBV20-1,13,TGCAGTATCCGACCCTCGTACCAAGAGACCCAGTACTTC,CSIRPSYQETQYF
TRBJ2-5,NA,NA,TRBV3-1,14,TGTGCCAGCAGCCAAGTAAGGGGGGGAGAGACCCAGTACTTC,CASSQVRGGETQYF
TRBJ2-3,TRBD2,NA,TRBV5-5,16,TGTGCCAGCAGCTTGGGGGCTAGCGGGAGGACAGATACGCAGTATTTT,CASSLGASGRTDTQYF
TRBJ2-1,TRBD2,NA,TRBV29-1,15,TGCAGCGTTGCCACTGGGCGGGAGTCCTACAATGAGCAGTTCTTC,CSVATGRESYNEQFF
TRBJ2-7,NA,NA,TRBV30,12,TGTGCCTGGATGGGTGGCTCCTACGAGCAGTACTTC,CAWMGGSYEQYF
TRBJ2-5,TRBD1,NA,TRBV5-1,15,TGCGCCAGCAGCTATGGGACAGGGCAGCGGGAGACCCAGTACTTC,CASSYGTGQRETQYF
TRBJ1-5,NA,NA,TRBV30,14,TGTGCCTGGAGTTCCTTGACAGGCAATCAGCCCCAGCATTTT,CAWSSLTGNQPQHF
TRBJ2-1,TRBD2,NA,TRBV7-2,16,TGTGCCAGCAGCTTAGAGGCTAGCGGGAGCCCAAGGGAGCAGTTCTTC,CASSLEASGSPREQFF
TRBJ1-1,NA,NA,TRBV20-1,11,TGCAGTCCGACCGGGGACACTGAAGCTTTCTTT,CSPTGDTEAFF
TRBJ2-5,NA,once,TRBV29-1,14,TGCAGCGTTGTGCCCAGGAGGGTCAGAGAGACCCAGTACTTC,CSVVPRRVRETQYF
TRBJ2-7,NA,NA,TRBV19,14,TGTGCCAGCCGGGAGGGACAGGGATCCTACGAGCAGTACTTC,CASREGQGSYEQYF
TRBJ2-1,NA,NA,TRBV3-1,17,TGTGCCAGCAGCCAAGTTATGTTGCAACAGGGATACAATGAGCAGTTCTTC,CASSQVMLQQGYNEQFF
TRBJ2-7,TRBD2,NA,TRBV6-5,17,TGTGCCAGCAGTTACAAATCGGGAGGCAGGATCTCCTACGAGCAGTACTTC,CASSYKSGGRISYEQYF
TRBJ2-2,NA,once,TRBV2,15,TGTGCCAGCAGTGAAACGGGGGCGAACACCGGGGAGCTGTTTTTT,CASSETGANTGELFF
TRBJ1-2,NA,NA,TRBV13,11,TGTGCCAGCGGCCCAGATGACGGCTACACCTTC,CASGPDDGYTF
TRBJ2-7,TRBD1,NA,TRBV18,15,TGTGCCAGCTCATTGCCGGGACAGGGTATGAACGAGCAGTACTTC,CASSLPGQGMNEQYF
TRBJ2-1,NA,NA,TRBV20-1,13,TGCAGTGCTTACCTCCGCAGTCACAATGAGCAGTTCTTC,CSAYLRSHNEQFF
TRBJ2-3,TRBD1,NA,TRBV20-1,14,TGCAGTGCTAGAGGGGGACAGGGTGGAGATACGCAGTATTTT,CSARGGQGGDTQYF
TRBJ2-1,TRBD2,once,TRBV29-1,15,TGCAGCGTGACCGAGGGACTAGCGGGAGTTACTGAGCAGTTCTTC,CSVTEGLAGVTEQFF
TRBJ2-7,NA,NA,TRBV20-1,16,TGCAGTGCTAGAGGGCCTCTCATCGGGTCTCGCTACGAGCAGTACTTC,CSARGPLIGSRYEQYF
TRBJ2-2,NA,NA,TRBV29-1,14,TGCAGCGCTCGACCGAGCGCGAACACCGGGGAGCTGTTTTTT,CSARPSANTGELFF
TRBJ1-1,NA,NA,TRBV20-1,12,TGCAGTGCTAGAGACCAGAACACTGAAGCTTTCTTT,CSARDQNTEAFF
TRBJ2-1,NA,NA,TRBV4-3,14,TGCGCCAGCAGCCAAGACGGGGGACTCGGTGAGCAGTTCTTC,CASSQDGGLGEQFF
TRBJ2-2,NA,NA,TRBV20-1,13,TGCAGTGCTAGAGTGCCTAACACCGGGGAGCTGTTTTTT,CSARVPNTGELFF